One sample yielded the 4 T cell receptor gamma chains listed below, sequenced in a study of gamma-delta chains in newborns, infants, children. TCRdb reran clone calling via CATT on the reads. This table has under 550 gamma-chain clones, about 2.9% appearing once. Material: blood. These receptors were taken from a child who was a newborn, infant or young child, either healthy, febrile or measles-vaccinated (not recorded which).

This clone is termed medium-sized (0.01 to 0.1%). This likely came from a read error, as a far larger clone is one base away. The same CDR3 is also encoded by other DNA sequences in this sample. The chain recombines TRGV9 with TRGJP. Germline CDR1 is GITISATS and CDR2 is ISYDGTV (reference sequence). The CDR3 is 16 amino acids. The CDR3: CALWEVQELGKKIKVF. Here the CDR3 DNA reads TGTGCCCTGTGGGAGGTGCAAGAGTTGGGCAAAAAAATCAAGGTATTT.

This clone was seen a handful of times. It is likely a read error: a sequence one base away is far more abundant. This chain joins TRGV9 and TRGJ1 or TRGJ2. This CDR3 contains 12 residues. Trimming at V came to 0 bases and at J to 7 bases, leaving 3 bases not matched to a gene. CDR1 is GITISATS, CDR2 ISYDGTV, per germline (reference sequence). The DNA of the CDR3 is TGTGCCTTGTGGGAGGTGGACTATAAGAAACTCTTT. Its translation is CALWEVDYKKLF.

This clone was seen only a few times. The protein recorded in TCRdb matches a much larger clone and deviates from this DNA's translation at residue 3, suggesting a read error; the protein here is obtained by translating the DNA. V gene TRGV3 combines with J gene TRGJ1 or TRGJ2. This CDR3 region has 12 residues. The germline V gene encodes CDR1 VTNTFY and CDR2 YDVSTARD (reference sequence). Here the CDR3 DNA reads TGTGCCAACTGGGAGGCGTGGTATAAGAAACTCTTT. Residues: CANWEAWYKKLF.

As regards this clone: This likely traces to a read error, being one base from a far larger clone. The sample has other DNA sequences that encode this CDR3 too. This chain joins TRGV9 and TRGJ1 or TRGJ2. There are 15 residues in the CDR3. Germline-derived CDR1 and CDR2 are GITISATS and ISYDGTV (reference sequence). CDR3 region: CALWEVRRNYYKKLF. Written as DNA, the CDR3 is TGTGCCCTGTGGGAGGTGCGGAGGAATTATTATAAGAAACTCTTT.